This T cell receptor beta chain originates from a study of blood T cell repertoires in COVID-19 (dated by TCRdb to the early 2020s). For the wider study: Samples covering the acute and convalescent phases of COVID-19 were provided by collaborators in the United States, Italy and Spain. The material from the prospective study consisted of cDNA or gDNA derived from T cells, B-cell-depleted T cells, or PBMCs. Subjects who had been exposed to COVID-19, were actively infected with it, or had recovered from it provided the deeply sampled blood TCRbeta repertoires that made up the dataset. The repertoires were released in a freely available public database meant as a resource for research on the immune response to SARS-CoV-2. Samples were obtained from the ongoing ImmuneRACE study (first 160 participants) and from about 1,300 subjects provided by 6 global collaborators. The sample metadata nearly always contained a de-identified subject ID, COVID-19 status, age in years and sex. Where available, HLA class I and class II types were taken from metadata supplied by the sample provider and were not determined by assay-based typing. The paper as a whole reports these results and caveats: The quantity of clinical and demographic metadata differed by source and by participant and was supplied without curation.

The collaborating institutions used their own protocols to collect whole blood in K2EDTA tubes. Collaborator samples were shipped for TCRbeta analysis as frozen whole blood, isolated PBMCs, or DNA extracted from either sample type. Notes on this clone: This receptor's antigen is unknown. No quality values exist for individual bases; no much larger clone is one base distant.

The immunoSEQ Assay, a bias-controlled multiplex PCR, was used to amplify TCRbeta CDR3 regions from genomic DNA. On the authors' methods: The number of nucleated cells in each sample was estimated from the amplification of reference gene primers within the assay. To quantify the absolute abundance of each unique TCRbeta CDR3 rearrangement, sequence reads were collapsed and filtered. For each sample, productive Simpson clonality was calculated as the square root of Simpson's diversity index across productive rearrangements. Not all clones reach the TCRdb copy of this immuneACCESS table, which keeps in-frame sequences only. Checked studies attribute under half of the gap to unresolved V genes and leave the rest unexplained. V, J and clone size are taken as reported in that table, and D and trimming were inferred from the DNA itself. This sample lists about 190,000 clones; 90% were detected once. The top ten clonotypes cover about 0.66% of the sample.

The germline ends are 11 bases apart after V is trimmed by 4 bases and J by 5 bases. Taken from cysteine to phenylalanine, the CDR3 has 13 residues. Here the CDR3 DNA is all that survives: 39 bases in frame from base 1. According to the germline V gene (reference sequence), CDR1 reads LGHDT and CDR2 reads YNNKEL. Material for sequencing was peripheral blood. This clonotype was obtained from a man in his fifties with acute or convalescent COVID-19. The chain uses TRBV3-1 (or the pseudogene TRBV3-2) and TRBJ2-5, and possibly TRBD2, on 5 matching bases. The sequenced DNA: TGTGCCAGCAGCCTAGGGAGTTCGGAGACCCAGTACTTC. This is translated as CASSLGSSETQYF.